These 20 T cell receptor beta chains share one sample of origin, sequenced in a study of shared clonotypes between healthy human individuals. Some clones are missing from TCRdb's copy, which holds only in-frame ones; the method was immunoSEQ multiplex PCR. The table lists fewer than 600,000 clones, around 78% of them singletons. The sequenced material came from PBMCs. The origin of the receptors is a woman aged 40 to 55 in good health. Some clones in this sample may be carry-over from other donors' samples.

This clone was counted many times. The V and J genes are TRBV11-2 and TRBJ1-1, with D perhaps matching TRBD1 (5 bases). The CDR3 is 13 residues long. Germline CDR1 SGHAT, CDR2 FQNNGV. The V end was cut by 5 bases, the J end by 9 bases, with 16 bases between. CDR3 protein: CASSPNGGRKAFF. CDR3 sequence (DNA): TGTGCCAGCAGCCCGAACGGGGGGAGGAAAGCTTTCTTT.

The chain couples TRBV9 to TRBJ2-2, with a possible D match to TRBD2 (5 bases). Trimming took 0 bases from V and 4 from J, leaving 10 bases between them. The CDR3 sequence is 15 residues long. CDR1 is SGDLS and CDR2 is YYNGEE in the germline V gene. CDR3 sequence: CASSVAGAGTGELFF. The CDR3 DNA reads as TGTGCCAGCAGCGTAGCTGGCGCGGGCACCGGGGAGCTGTTTTTT.

This chain connects TRBV30 to TRBJ2-1; possible D gene TRBD1, 5 bases. The CDR3 contains 15 residues. Germline V gene lookup returns CDR1 GTSNPN and CDR2 SVGIG (reference sequence). Trimming shortened V by 3 bases and J by 0 bases, and 12 bases separated the two germline ends. DNA of the CDR3: TGTGCCTGGAGGCAGGGCCCGCACTCCTACAATGAGCAGTTCTTC. Its protein is CAWRQGPHSYNEQFF.

The chain combines TRBV18 with TRBJ2-1, with D possibly matching TRBD2 (8 bases). The CDR3 has 16 amino acids. Deletions cut 3 bases from V and 9 bases from J, with 21 bases between. Germline CDR1 and CDR2: KGHSH and LQKENI. CDR3 nucleotide sequence: TGTGCCAGCTCACCCTTTCTGACGGGAGGGGGCACTGAGCAGTTCTTC. Translated, it gives CASSPFLTGGGTEQFF.

Only a few counts were recorded for this clone. V usage is TRBV25-1 and J usage is TRBJ2-2; D gene ambiguous. CDR3 size: 14 residues. CDR1 and CDR2 (germline): MGHDK, SYGVNS. V dropped 4 bases and J dropped 7 bases, with 13 bases sitting between them. The CDR3 loop is CASSVRQPGGELFF. CDR3 coding DNA: TGTGCCAGCAGTGTCCGACAACCGGGCGGGGAGCTGTTTTTT.

There are a few counts of this clone. The chain links TRBV27 to TRBJ2-3, with TRBD1 matching over 9 bases. Germline V gene sequence: CDR1 MNHEY, CDR2 SMNVEV (reference sequence). J gave up 4 bases and V 6 bases, and 11 bases lay outside the gene matches. This CDR3 comprises 16 residues. CDR3 sequence reads: CASSHPPGQGADTQYF. The CDR3 nucleotides read TGTGCCAGCAGCCACCCCCCGGGACAGGGTGCAGATACGCAGTATTTT.

The rearrangement links TRBV18 to TRBJ2-7; TRBD2 matches 15 bases. Germline trimming cut 2 bases from V and 6 bases from J; bases unmatched to any gene: 2. Germline loops: CDR1 KGHSH, CDR2 LQKENI. This CDR3 is built from 15 residues. The CDR3 DNA reads as TGTGCCAGCTCACCAGGGACTAGCGGGAGGTCCGAGCAGTACTTC. Encoded protein: CASSPGTSGRSEQYF.

The table lists this clone with a count of one. J is TRBJ2-3 and V is TRBV5-1; D is ambiguous. The CDR3 totals 16 residues. V lost 0 bases, J lost 4 bases, and 15 bases lay in between. Germline V gives CDR1 SGHRS, CDR2 YFSETQ. The CDR3 DNA is TGCGCCAGCAGCTTGGGGTCTAACATACGGGCAGATACGCAGTATTTT. This codes for CASSLGSNIRADTQYF.

The genes are TRBV4-1 and TRBJ2-1, with D perhaps TRBD1 or TRBD2 (5 bases each). The CDR3 loop spans 15 amino acids. The V end was cut by 4 bases, the J end by 1 base, with 11 bases between. Per the germline V gene, CDR1 is MGHRA and CDR2 is YSYEKL. The CDR3 sequence is CASSLRDQSYNEQFF. CDR3 nucleotide sequence: TGCGCCAGCAGCCTCCGGGACCAGTCCTACAATGAGCAGTTCTTC.

About this clone itself: A read error is possible here, since a much larger clone lies one base away. Other nucleotide sequences in the sample specify the same CDR3. The V gene is TRBV7-6, the J gene TRBJ2-4, with 10 bases fitting TRBD2. This CDR3 contains 18 residues. The ends lost 1 base at V and 0 bases at J; junction bases unmatched: 6. Germline lookup yields CDR1 SGHVS and CDR2 FNYEAQ. The CDR3 region has the DNA TGTGCCAGCAGCTTAGGGGGGCTAGCGGGAGTAGCCAAAAACATTCAGTACTTC. Protein: CASSLGGLAGVAKNIQYF.

The CDR3 nucleotides read TGTGCCAGCAGCCCGGCGCGCAGGACCCTCGGTGGCTACACCTTC. Translated, it gives CASSPARRTLGGYTF. The chain combines TRBV7-2 with TRBJ1-2; D not certain. CDR1 SGHTA and CDR2 FQGNSA come from the germline V gene. The CDR3 totals 15 residues. Trimming removed 5 bases at V and 7 bases at J, with 20 bases between.

With regard to this clone: Other nucleotide sequences in the sample specify the same CDR3. The chain uses TRBV7-9 and TRBJ1-1; D gene uncertain. This CDR3 comprises 14 residues. Germline V gene lookup returns CDR1 SEHNR and CDR2 FQNEAQ (reference sequence). The V end lost 1 base, the J end lost 0 bases, and 6 bases lay between the germline ends. In DNA, the CDR3 is TGTGCCAGCAGCTTAGGACAAGTGAACACTGAAGCTTTCTTT. As protein: CASSLGQVNTEAFF.

The gene calls are TRBV2 and TRBJ2-7; 10 bases are a match to TRBD2. This CDR3 has 14 amino acids. CDR1 SNHLY and CDR2 FYNNEI come from the germline V gene. Losses at the gene ends were 4 bases for V and 7 bases for J; bases not matched to a gene: 7. CDR3 bases: TGTGCCAGCAGTGCGGTAGCGGGAGGTAGAGAGCAGTACTTC. This encodes CASSAVAGGREQYF.

This clone has only one observation. This chain joins TRBV18 and TRBJ2-7, with 11 bases that match TRBD2. The CDR3 has 16 amino acids. Germline CDR1 reads KGHSH; CDR2 reads LQKENI. V trimming: 3 bases; J trimming: 3 bases; junction bases outside the gene matches: 7. In DNA, the CDR3 is TGTGCCAGCTCACCTCAAACTAGCGGGAGTATCTACGAGCAGTACTTC. Translating it yields CASSPQTSGSIYEQYF. The entire variable domain, with the rest obtained from reference TRBV18 and TRBJ2-7, is as follows: NAGVMQNPRHLVRRRGQEARLRCSPMKGHSHVYWYRQLPEEGLKFMVYLQKENIIDESGMPKERFSAEFPKEGPSILRIQQVVRGDSAAYFCASSPQTSGSIYEQYFGPGTRLTVT.

The chain uses TRBV2 and TRBJ1-2; a possible D gene is TRBD1 (6 bases). Trimming left V 3 bases short and J 6 bases short, with 8 bases between. Germline V CDR1 and CDR2: SNHLY, FYNNEI. CDR3 length: 12 amino acids. The CDR3 is CASSDRGHGYTF. The CDR3 DNA sequence: TGTGCCAGCAGTGACCGGGGGCATGGCTACACCTTC.

The chain employs TRBV18 and TRBJ2-3, with 9 positions matching TRBD2. Germline CDR1 is KGHSH and CDR2 is LQKENI. Unmatched junction bases numbered 9, after V lost 3 bases and J lost 5 bases. The CDR3 contains 16 residues. For the CDR3, the DNA is TGTGCCAGCTCACCGCGATTAGCGGGAGTTCAAGATACGCAGTATTTT. Protein: CASSPRLAGVQDTQYF.

In this sample, this clone turned up many times. The gene calls are TRBV19 and TRBJ1-2, with D possibly being TRBD1 (5 bases). CDR1 and CDR2 (germline): LNHDA, SQIVND (reference sequence). Trimming took off 6 bases at V and 5 bases at J, with 10 bases between the two ends. The CDR3 runs 12 residues. CDR3 sequence: CASSREGYGYTF. The CDR3, as DNA: TGTGCCAGTAGCAGGGAGGGGTATGGCTACACCTTC.

A note on this clone: This CDR3 fails to terminate in the conserved phenylalanine or tryptophan, so it likely reflects a read error. The gene calls are TRBV10-3 and TRBJ1-2; the D is unclear. In germline, CDR1 is ENHRY, CDR2 SYGVKD. This CDR3 is 15 amino acids long. V lost 0 bases, J lost 8 bases, and 16 bases lay in between. For the CDR3, the DNA is TGTGCCATCAGTGAGTCGATCTCCTCCATGGGCGGCTACACCTTA. Residues: CAISESISSMGGYTL.

The chain recombines TRBV10-3 with TRBJ1-1; D may be TRBD1 (6 bases). V lost 11 bases, J lost 1 base, and 8 bases lay in between. The CDR3 loop spans 11 amino acids. Germline assignment: CDR1 ENHRY and CDR2 SYGVKD. CDR3 bases: TGTGCCTCCAGGGGGAACACTGAAGCTTTCTTT. Translation: CASRGNTEAFF.

The table lists this clone with a count of one. The V and J genes are TRBV21-1 and TRBJ2-7; the table names TRBD2, a call not compared with the DNA. TRBV21-1 is tagged as a pseudogene. CDR3 length equals 18 residues. The CDR3 here is CASSKAGTSGRKVGEQYF. CDR3 in DNA: TGTGCCAGCAGCAAAGCCGGGACTAGCGGGAGGAAGGTAGGCGAGCAGTACTTC.